This entry describes one TCR beta chain. Its target is not known. One end of the junction varies from germline; a read error may be responsible. There are 13 residues in the CDR3. Germline assignment: CDR1 SGHTA and CDR2 FQGNSA. TCRdb redid the calling of the reads with MiXCR, one entry per CDR3 protein. The sample includes roughly 100,000 distinct CDR3 sequences, 16% of them seen just once. These data originate in a study of T cell repertoires in cytomegalovirus infection. Study-level information: Public TCR beta signatures indicated both CMV infection and matching HLA type. Study results and caveats: HLA-C-restricted CMV-specific TCR beta clonotypes were dominant in the ex vivo response. Identification of carriers of CMV plus the relevant HLA was achieved through cumulative public TCR beta family frequency.

The material sequenced was PBMCs. This receptor was identified in a human donor in good health (CMV status not recorded). Some clones in this sample may be carry-over from other donors' samples. The chain joins TRBV7-2 to TRBJ2-4, with a possible D match to TRBD1 (6 bases). CDR3 protein: CASRQTGKNILYF. The CDR3 bases are TGCGCCAGCAGACAAACAGGGAAAAACATTCTGTACTTC.